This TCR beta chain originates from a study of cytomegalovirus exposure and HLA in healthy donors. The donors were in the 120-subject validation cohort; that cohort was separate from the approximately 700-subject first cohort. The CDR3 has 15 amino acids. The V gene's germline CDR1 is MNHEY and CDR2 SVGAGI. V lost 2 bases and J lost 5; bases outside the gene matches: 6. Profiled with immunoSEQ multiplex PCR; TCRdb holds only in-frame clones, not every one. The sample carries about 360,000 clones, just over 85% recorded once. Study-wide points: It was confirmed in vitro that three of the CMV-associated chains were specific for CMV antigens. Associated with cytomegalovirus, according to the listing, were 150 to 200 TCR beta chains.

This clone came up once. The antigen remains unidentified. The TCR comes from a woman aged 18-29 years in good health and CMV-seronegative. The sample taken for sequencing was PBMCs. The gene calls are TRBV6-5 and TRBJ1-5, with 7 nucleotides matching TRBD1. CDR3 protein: CASSYQTGSHQPQHF. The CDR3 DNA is TGTGCCAGCAGTTACCAGACAGGGTCTCATCAGCCCCAGCATTTT.